Below, 26 T cell receptor beta chains from the same sample are listed, as sequenced in a study of cytomegalovirus exposure and HLA in healthy donors. The PCR was carried out with 60 Vbeta primers and 13 Jbeta primers. The assay was immunoSEQ multiplex PCR, and TCRdb's table has in-frame clones only and misses some. The sample records 140,000 to 150,000 clones, approximately 83% being singletons. Input material: PBMCs. These receptors were taken from a woman aged 40 to 50 in good health and CMV-seronegative.

This chain links TRBV4-1 with TRBJ1-2; D not resolved. Germline loops: CDR1 MGHRA, CDR2 YSYEKL. The CDR3 is 15 amino acids. V shed 8 bases and J shed 0 bases, with 16 bases lying between them. CDR3 protein: CASRVSTVSNYGYTF. CDR3 nucleotides: TGCGCCAGCCGGGTTTCAACTGTGTCTAACTATGGCTACACCTTC.

The chain combines TRBV4-1 with TRBJ2-7; 10 bases map to TRBD1. The CDR3 sequence is 15 residues long. The germline gives CDR1 MGHRA, CDR2 YSYEKL. V lost 2 bases to trimming and J lost 5 bases; unmatched junction nucleotides: 6. This chain's CDR3 is CASSQPGQGLDEQYF. For the CDR3, the DNA is TGCGCCAGCAGCCAACCGGGACAGGGGCTTGACGAGCAGTACTTC.

The chain couples TRBV15 to TRBJ2-3; 12 bases are a match to TRBD2. In germline, CDR1 is LNHNV, CDR2 YYDKDF (reference sequence). J was trimmed by 5 bases and V by 5 bases; bases with no gene match: 20. The length of the CDR3 is 20 residues. For the CDR3, the DNA is TGTGCCACCAGCTTCTCCTACCCGCTAGCGGGGGGGGACGCCGGAGATACGCAGTATTTT. It specifies CATSFSYPLAGGDAGDTQYF.

The V and J genes are TRBV6-5 and TRBJ1-2; D unclear. With 5 bases removed from V and 2 bases from J, the gap between germline ends came to 12 bases. The CDR3 has 14 residues. Germline CDR1 and CDR2: MNHEY and SVGAGI. This CDR3 is CASSPEGMNYGYTF. The CDR3 DNA is TGTGCCAGCAGTCCAGAGGGAATGAACTATGGCTACACCTTC.

This clone was seen a handful of times. The J gene is TRBJ2-7, the V gene TRBV2, with D uncertain. The CDR3 runs 13 residues. V shed 6 bases and J shed 2 bases, with 11 bases lying between them. Germline V CDR1 and CDR2: SNHLY, FYNNEI. The CDR3 nucleotides read TGTGCCAGCAGCGACGGAGCGACCTACGAGCAGTACTTC. Translating it yields CASSDGATYEQYF.

There are a few counts of this clone. CDR3 sequence (DNA): TGTGCCAGCAGTTATCCGCTAGCGGGCGGGGAGACCCAGTACTTC. It yields the protein CASSYPLAGGETQYF. The chain uses TRBV6-5 and TRBJ2-5; 8 bases are shared with TRBD2. CDR3 length: 15 residues. Per the germline V gene, CDR1 is MNHEY and CDR2 is SVGAGI. J lost 5 bases, V lost 3 bases, and 8 bases had no gene match.

In its sample, this clone was seen many times. This chain connects TRBV9 to TRBJ1-1, with D possibly being TRBD1 (5 bases). The CDR3 covers 14 residues. Germline CDR1 reads SGDLS; CDR2 reads YYNGEE. V gave up 5 bases and J gave up 6 bases, with 17 bases separating them. The CDR3 region has the DNA TGTGCCAGCAGTGCGGGACTCGGGGCTGCTGAAGCTTTCTTT. Translation gives CASSAGLGAAEAFF.

This rearrangement joins TRBV11-3 to TRBJ1-1; D unclear. CDR1 and CDR2 from the germline V gene are SGHNT and YENEEA. The CDR3 covers 13 residues. Trimming took 0 bases from V and 3 from J, leaving 5 bases between them. The CDR3 loop is CASSLDRDTEAFF. The CDR3 DNA is TGTGCCAGCAGCTTAGATCGAGACACTGAAGCTTTCTTT.

V is TRBV5-8 and J is TRBJ1-1; 8 bases match TRBD1. Germline V gene lookup returns CDR1 SGHTS and CDR2 YDEGEE. The CDR3 loop spans 12 amino acids. J was trimmed by 10 bases and V by 9 bases; bases with no gene match: 11. The CDR3 loop reads CATGQGAIGAFF. The CDR3 coding sequence is TGTGCCACCGGCCAGGGGGCTATTGGAGCTTTCTTT. The entire variable domain, with the rest obtained from reference TRBV5-8 and TRBJ1-1, is as follows: EAGVTQSPTHLIKTRGQQATLRCSPISGHTSVYWYQQALGLGLQFLLWYDEGEERNRGNFPPRFSGRQFPNYSSELNVNALELEDSALYLCATGQGAIGAFFGQGTRLTVV.

The chain combines TRBV30 with TRBJ2-5, with D maybe TRBD1 (6 bases). Trimming removed 0 bases at V and 2 bases at J, with 22 bases between. The CDR3 has 18 amino acids. CDR1 and CDR2 (germline): GTSNPN, SVGIG (reference sequence). CDR3 DNA: TGTGCCTGGAGTGTAAACCCTCAACAGGGAAGGGCACAAGAGACCCAGTACTTC. This translates into CAWSVNPQQGRAQETQYF.

The chain carries TRBV6-6 and TRBJ2-2; 11 bases align to TRBD2. This CDR3 spans 15 amino acids. Germline lookup yields CDR1 MNHNY and CDR2 SVGAGI (reference sequence). V was pared by 5 bases and J by 4 bases, with 3 bases of the junction left unmatched. DNA for the CDR3: TGTGCCAGCAGTAATGGACTAGCGGGCACCGGGGAGCTGTTTTTT. It codes for CASSNGLAGTGELFF.

The chain couples TRBV10-3 to TRBJ1-2, with 7 bases that match TRBD1. The CDR3 runs 14 residues. The germline V gene has CDR1 ENHRY and CDR2 SYGVKD. V dropped 5 bases and J dropped 3; count of bases not matched to a gene: 6. The CDR3 spells CAISFQQGYYGYTF. CDR3 coding DNA: TGTGCCATCAGTTTTCAACAGGGGTACTATGGCTACACCTTC.

This clone was seen more than once but under ten times. This sequence joins TRBV6-1 and TRBJ1-2; D is possibly TRBD1 (5 bases). V lost 4 bases to trimming and J lost 7 bases, with 16 bases between them. The CDR3 spans 14 residues. Germline CDR1 and CDR2: MNHNS and SASEGT. CDR3 bases: TGTGCCAGCAGTGTGGTCGTGGGGGGGGTTGGCTACACCTTC. Protein sequence: CASSVVVGGVGYTF.

In this sample, this clone turned up a few times. The rearrangement uses TRBV2 and TRBJ1-4; weak D call: TRBD1 (6 bases). V was trimmed by 7 bases and J by 10 bases, leaving 22 bases between them. Germline CDR1 reads SNHLY; CDR2 reads FYNNEI. This CDR3 is 15 amino acids long. The CDR3 DNA reads as TGTGCCAGCACCCCCCTGGACAGCTTTGGGGTAAAACTGTTTTTT. This translates into CASTPLDSFGVKLFF.

This clone showed up just once. This sequence joins TRBV5-1 and TRBJ1-2; 10 bases fit TRBD1. J was trimmed by 2 bases and V by 4 bases; bases with no gene match: 2. Germline loops: CDR1 SGHRS, CDR2 YFSETQ. CDR3 length: 14 residues. The DNA of the CDR3 is TGCGCCAGCAGCCAGGGACAGGGGAACTATGGCTACACCTTC. Translated, it gives CASSQGQGNYGYTF. Looking up the rest from reference TRBV5-1 and TRBJ1-2 gives the full variable domain: KAGVTQTPRYLIKTRGQQVTLSCSPISGHRSVSWYQQTPGQGLQFLFEYFSETQRNKGNFPGRFSGRQFSNSRSEMNVSTLELGDSALYLCASSQGQGNYGYTFGSGTRLTVV.

This chain uses TRBV5-4 with TRBJ1-2; 7 nucleotides match TRBD1. This CDR3 has 14 residues. CDR1 and CDR2 from the germline V gene are SGHNT and YYREEE (reference sequence). Germline trimming cut 4 bases from V and 8 bases from J; bases unmatched to any gene: 11. CDR3 region: CASSPQTGFNGYTF. In nucleotides, the CDR3 is TGTGCCAGCAGCCCACAGACAGGGTTTAACGGCTACACCTTC.

The rearrangement uses TRBV27 and TRBJ1-1; unclear D gene. Trimming removed 0 bases from V and 7 bases from J, with 9 bases in between. CDR1 is MNHEY, CDR2 SMNVEV, per germline (reference sequence). The CDR3 length is 13 residues. The CDR3 here is CASSLSLAGEAFF. In DNA, the CDR3 is TGTGCCAGCAGTTTATCCCTTGCCGGTGAAGCTTTCTTT.

This chain links TRBV19 with TRBJ2-2; TRBD1 matches 8 bases. The V and J ends lost 4 bases and 8 bases, in that order; junction bases with no gene match: 9. CDR1 is LNHDA, CDR2 SQIVND, per germline (reference sequence). The CDR3 is 15 amino acids. CDR3 in DNA: TGTGCCAGTAGTACCCGGGGCAGGGGGCAAGGGGAGCTGTTTTTT. Translation: CASSTRGRGQGELFF.

V is TRBV18 and J is TRBJ2-7; TRBD1 matches at 11 bases. The CDR3 is made up of 16 amino acids. The V gene's germline CDR1 is KGHSH and CDR2 LQKENI. J was trimmed by 6 bases and V by 1 base; bases with no gene match: 8. The CDR3: CASSPRAGTGGTEQYF. The CDR3, as DNA: TGTGCCAGCTCACCACGGGCTGGGACAGGGGGAACCGAGCAGTACTTC.

V is TRBV25-1 and J is TRBJ2-5; TRBD1 matches at 7 bases. With V trimmed by 5 bases and J by 2 bases, 5 bases remained unmatched. Germline V gene sequence: CDR1 MGHDK, CDR2 SYGVNS. There are 14 residues in the CDR3. The CDR3 nucleotides read TGTGCCAGCAGTCAGACAGGGTGGCAAGAGACCCAGTACTTC. This sequence encodes CASSQTGWQETQYF.

The chain is built from TRBV7-8 and TRBJ2-4, with 11 bases identical to TRBD2. Germline CDR1 reads SGHVS; CDR2 reads FQNEAQ. V lost 1 base, J lost 5 bases, and 16 bases stayed unmatched. CDR3 size: 20 residues. CDR3 nucleotide sequence: TGTGCCAGCAGCTTAGGGCTAGCGGGGGGAGAAGGGGTGTTTGAAAACATTCAGTACTTC. The encoded protein is CASSLGLAGGEGVFENIQYF.

V usage is TRBV5-1 and J usage is TRBJ2-3, with D possibly being TRBD2 (5 bases). This CDR3 spans 14 amino acids. The ends were cut back, 1 base at V and 3 bases at J, with 9 bases in the middle. The germline gives CDR1 SGHRS, CDR2 YFSETQ. The DNA for the CDR3 is TGCGCCAGCAGCTTGTTTCTAGCAACAGATACGCAGTATTTT. Amino acid sequence: CASSLFLATDTQYF. The full variable domain, with the rest looked up from reference TRBV5-1 and TRBJ2-3, is KAGVTQTPRYLIKTRGQQVTLSCSPISGHRSVSWYQQTPGQGLQFLFEYFSETQRNKGNFPGRFSGRQFSNSRSEMNVSTLELGDSALYLCASSLFLATDTQYFGPGTRLTVL.

This clone was seen a few times. V and J are TRBV2 and TRBJ1-2, with a tentative D call TRBD1 (5 bases). The CDR3 extends over 13 amino acids. Trimming took off 4 bases at V and 4 bases at J, with 10 bases between the two ends. The germline gives CDR1 SNHLY, CDR2 FYNNEI. In nucleotides, the CDR3 is TGTGCCAGCAGTGGACAGAATTTCTATGGCTACACCTTC. Protein: CASSGQNFYGYTF.

This chain uses TRBV27 with TRBJ1-5, with 8 bases matching TRBD1. The CDR3 length is 15 residues. Germline V gene data show CDR1 as MNHEY and CDR2 as SMNVEV (reference sequence). The J segment lost 2 bases and the V segment lost 3 bases, leaving 3 bases of the junction unmatched. CDR3 protein: CASSFGRGRNQPQHF. CDR3 coding DNA: TGTGCCAGCAGTTTTGGCAGGGGGCGCAATCAGCCCCAGCATTTT.

V gene TRBV6-4 combines with J gene TRBJ2-2, with 8 bases identical to TRBD2. Germline values: CDR1 MRHNA, CDR2 SNTAGT. This CDR3 has 17 residues. V dropped 0 bases and J dropped 5; count of bases not matched to a gene: 8. CDR3 in amino acids: CASSDSAGTSSTGELFF. CDR3 DNA sequence: TGTGCCAGCAGTGACTCTGCGGGGACTAGTAGTACCGGGGAGCTGTTTTTT.

This clone was found once. J is TRBJ2-7 and V is TRBV7-6, with D possibly being TRBD2 (5 bases). Trimming took 3 bases from V and 4 from J, leaving 10 bases between them. CDR1 is SGHVS and CDR2 is FNYEAQ in the germline V gene. The CDR3 is 13 amino acids. CDR3 DNA sequence: TGTGCCAGCAGCTTGAGCGGTTCTTACGAGCAGTACTTC. Encoded protein: CASSLSGSYEQYF.